The 12 T cell receptor beta chains given below trace back to one sample, sequenced in a study of T cell repertoires in cytomegalovirus infection. No cognate antigen is known for these TCRs. MiXCR, applied by TCRdb to the reads, yields one record per CDR3 protein. The table has about 900,000 distinct CDR3 sequences, roughly 30% seen once. This specimen was cultured CD8+ T cells from PBMCs, taken from culture after CMV antigen stimulation. The receptors derive from a human donor in good health (CMV status not recorded). Some clones in this sample may be carry-over from other donors' samples.

On this clonotype itself: A much bigger clone sits one base away, suggesting this may be a read error. This chain connects TRBV4-2 to TRBJ2-7; D could derive from TRBD1 or TRBD2 (5 bases each). Germline values: CDR1 LGHNA, CDR2 YNFKEQ. Trimming took off 4 bases at V and 8 bases at J, with 12 bases between the two ends. The CDR3 sequence is 12 residues long. The DNA for the CDR3 is TGTGCCAGCAGCCCAGAGAGGGGAAAGCAGTACTTC. Protein: CASSPERGKQYF.

This clonotype was recorded many times. V usage is TRBV4-2 and J usage is TRBJ1-1; D is ambiguous. This CDR3 contains 16 residues. Germline V gene data show CDR1 as LGHNA and CDR2 as YNFKEQ. V dropped 1 base and J dropped 3 bases, with 15 bases sitting between them. The CDR3 bases are TGTGCCAGCAGCCAAGTACTGGAAGGTTGGGACACTGAAGCTTTCTTT. Its translation: CASSQVLEGWDTEAFF.

The chain employs TRBV6-2 or TRBV6-3 and TRBJ2-5; 7 bases are a match to TRBD1. The CDR3 has 15 amino acids. Losses at the gene ends were 5 bases for V and 2 bases for J; bases not matched to a gene: 8. CDR1 MNHEY and CDR2 SVGEGT come from the germline V gene. The CDR3 nucleotides read TGTGCCAGCAGTACCGGGACAGTAGAACAAGAGACCCAGTACTTC. This sequence encodes CASSTGTVEQETQYF.

This clonotype was recorded at least ten times. This chain connects TRBV27 to TRBJ1-2, with TRBD1 matching over 9 bases. This CDR3 is 14 amino acids long. The germline CDR1 and CDR2 sequences are MNHEY and SMNVEV (reference sequence). The ends lost 6 bases at V and 4 bases at J; junction bases unmatched: 6. DNA for the CDR3: TGTGCCAGCAGCTCCGGGACAGGGCGCTATGGCTACACCTTC. Encoded protein: CASSSGTGRYGYTF.

This clonotype was observed many times. The CDR3 here is CASSLYAAANYGYTF. DNA of the CDR3: TGTGCCAGCAGCTTATATGCCGCAGCTAACTATGGCTACACCTTC. The J gene is TRBJ1-2, the V gene TRBV7-9; D is unclear. The CDR3 sequence is 15 residues long. The germline V gene has CDR1 SEHNR and CDR2 FQNEAQ (reference sequence). The germline V and J ends were trimmed by 2 bases and 0 bases, with 10 bases remaining between them.

Regarding this clonotype: The junction does not match germline at one end; this may be a read error. The V gene is TRBV6-1, the J gene TRBJ1-1; no clear D gene. The CDR3 extends over 13 amino acids. Germline assignment: CDR1 MNHNS and CDR2 SASEGT. CDR3 nucleotide sequence: TGTGCCAGCAGTAAAGCGAGTTACACTGAAGCTTTCTTT. Translating gives CASSKASYTEAFF.

The chain has TRBV2 and TRBJ1-2; no definite D call. Germline values: CDR1 SNHLY, CDR2 FYNNEI. The CDR3 is made up of 12 amino acids. Between the trimmed V and J ends, which lost 10 bases and 6 bases, there was a span of 15 bases. The DNA for the CDR3 is TGTGCCACCGTCCCGGGGTTTGATGGCTACACCTTC. The encoded protein is CATVPGFDGYTF.

J is TRBJ2-3 and V is TRBV20-1; D may be TRBD2 (6 bases). CDR1 and CDR2 (germline): DFQATT, SNEGSKA (reference sequence). CDR3 length: 17 residues. Between the trimmed V and J ends, which lost 6 bases and 2 bases, there was a span of 24 bases. The CDR3 sequence: CSAFGGEHSLYTDTQYF. The CDR3 DNA sequence: TGCAGTGCGTTCGGAGGGGAACATTCTCTCTACACAGATACGCAGTATTTT.

The rearrangement uses TRBV9 and TRBJ2-1, with TRBD2 matching 8 bases. Germline CDR1 is SGDLS and CDR2 is YYNGEE. Germline trimming cut 2 bases from V and 6 bases from J; bases unmatched to any gene: 7. CDR3 length: 15 amino acids. CDR3 loop: CASSVEAGVINEQFF. As DNA, the CDR3 is TGTGCCAGCAGCGTGGAAGCGGGGGTCATCAATGAGCAGTTCTTC.

The chain links TRBV27 to TRBJ1-5; TRBD1 aligns across 7 bases. The CDR3 has 17 amino acids. V lost 4 bases to trimming and J lost 2 bases; unmatched junction nucleotides: 11. The germline V gene encodes CDR1 MNHEY and CDR2 SMNVEV (reference sequence). DNA of the CDR3: TGTGCCAGCAGTTCCGAGACAGGGTTTTTCGGCAATCAGCCCCAGCATTTT. Its translation: CASSSETGFFGNQPQHF.

This clonotype was found once. Being one base from a much bigger clone, this may be a read error. The chain uses TRBV5-3 and TRBJ2-1; possibly TRBD1 or TRBD2 for D (6 bases each). TRBV5-3 is an ORF, and what it does is uncertain. The CDR3 is 18 amino acids. As DNA, the CDR3 is TGTGCCAGCAGCTTGGGGCAGGGGACTTTCCCCTCCTACAATGAGCAGTTCTTC. This codes for CASSLGQGTFPSYNEQFF.

There are a few counts of this clonotype. As DNA, the CDR3 is TGTGCCAGTAGTACGGACAGGGACGGCTATGGCTACACCTTC. Encoded protein: CASSTDRDGYGYTF. The rearrangement uses TRBV19 and TRBJ1-2, with TRBD1 matching over 8 bases. The germline CDR1 and CDR2 sequences are LNHDA and SQIVND (reference sequence). CDR3 length: 14 amino acids. V lost 4 bases to trimming and J lost 4 bases; unmatched junction nucleotides: 5.